Listed here is a single T cell receptor (beta chain). The sample comes from a study of blood T cell repertoires in COVID-19. As for the study in general: PBMCs, B-cell-depleted T cells, or T cells provided the cDNA or gDNA that made up the material.

TCRdb's copy holds only in-frame clones and misses some; the assay was immunoSEQ multiplex PCR. The sample carries 240,000 or so clones, 88% recorded once. The CDR3 is 15 residues long. Germline V gene sequence: CDR1 KGHDR, CDR2 SFDVKD. V lost 10 bases, J lost 1 base, and 16 bases lay in between. Source material: peripheral blood. The chain joins TRBV24-1 to TRBJ1-3, with D perhaps matching TRBD1 (5 bases). The source of this sequence is a woman between 40 and 50 years old who had recovered from COVID-19. DNA of the CDR3: TGTGCCACGTCCCCCGGCCAGGGATCTGGAAACACCATATATTTT. Its translation is CATSPGQGSGNTIYF.